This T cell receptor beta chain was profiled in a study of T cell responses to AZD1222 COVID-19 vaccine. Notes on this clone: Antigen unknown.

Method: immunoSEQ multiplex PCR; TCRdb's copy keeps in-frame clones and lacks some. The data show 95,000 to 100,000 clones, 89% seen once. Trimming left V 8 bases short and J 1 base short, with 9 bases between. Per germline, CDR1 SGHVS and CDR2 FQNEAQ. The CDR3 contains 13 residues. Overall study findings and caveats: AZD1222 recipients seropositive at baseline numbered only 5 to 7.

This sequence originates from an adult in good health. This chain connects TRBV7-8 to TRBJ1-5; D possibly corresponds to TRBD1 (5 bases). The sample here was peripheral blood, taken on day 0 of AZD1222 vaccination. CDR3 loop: CASSGTSNQPQHF. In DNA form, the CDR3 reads TGTGCCAGCTCCGGGACCAGCAATCAGCCCCAGCATTTT.